This T cell receptor (beta chain) was obtained from a study of T cell repertoires in cytomegalovirus infection. The germline CDR1 and CDR2 sequences are MNHGY and SAAAGT. This CDR3 is 15 amino acids long. Deletions cut 3 bases from V and 6 bases from J, with 18 bases between. This clonotype was seen a handful of times. Each CDR3 protein is one row after TCRdb ran MiXCR on the reads. The sample has about 530,000 distinct CDR3 sequences; approximately 25% are singletons. This receptor was identified in a human donor in good health (CMV status not recorded). Some clones in this sample may be carry-over from other donors' samples. The sequenced material came from PBMCs. This sequence joins TRBV6-8 and TRBJ2-7; a weak D match, TRBD2 (6 bases). CDR3 in amino acids: CASSYGGEMISEQYF. The CDR3 DNA reads as TGTGCCAGCAGTTATGGCGGGGAGATGATTAGCGAGCAGTACTTC.